This T cell receptor (beta chain) was documented in a study of blood T cell repertoires in COVID-19. About the research overall: Both acute and convalescent COVID-19 samples were obtained from the United States, Italy and Spain. Sample material is recorded as cDNA or gDNA derived from T cells, B-cell-depleted T cells, or PBMCs.

How the authors handled the data: Estimation of nucleated cell counts relied on the amplification of reference gene primers. The protocol was immunoSEQ multiplex PCR, while the TCRdb copy is restricted to in-frame clones and leaves out a portion. That table is the source of V, J and clone size, and D and trimming were worked out from the DNA. The table lists around 39,000 clones, 75% to 90% of them singletons, with 8% to 10% in the top ten. The CDR3 length is 15 residues. V was pared by 6 bases and J by 4 bases, with 11 bases of the junction left unmatched. From germline, CDR1 is MNHEY and CDR2 SVGAGI. This clone has just one count.

The receptor was isolated from a human donor in a cohort sampled during active COVID-19. The sample consisted of peripheral blood. The chain recombines TRBV6-5 with TRBJ1-2, with 7 nucleotides matching TRBD1. CDR3 protein: CASRAPGRTGYGYTF. The CDR3, as DNA: TGTGCCAGCAGGGCCCCCGGACGGACAGGCTATGGCTACACCTTC.